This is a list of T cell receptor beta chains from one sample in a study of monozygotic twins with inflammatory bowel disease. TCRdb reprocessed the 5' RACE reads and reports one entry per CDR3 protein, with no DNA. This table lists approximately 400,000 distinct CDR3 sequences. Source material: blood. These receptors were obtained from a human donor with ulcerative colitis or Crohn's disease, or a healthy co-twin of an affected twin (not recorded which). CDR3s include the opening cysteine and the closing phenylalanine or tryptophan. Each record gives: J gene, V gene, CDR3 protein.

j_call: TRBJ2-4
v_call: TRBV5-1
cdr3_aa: CASSLWPGGPASNIQYF

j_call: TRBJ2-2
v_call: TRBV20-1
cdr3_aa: CSASDRGRPGELFF

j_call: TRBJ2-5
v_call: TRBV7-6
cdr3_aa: CASSSTSGRAQETQYF

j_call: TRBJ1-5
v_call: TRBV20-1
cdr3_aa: CSARLQANRGSQPQHF

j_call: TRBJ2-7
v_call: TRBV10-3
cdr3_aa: CAISESGHIYEQYF

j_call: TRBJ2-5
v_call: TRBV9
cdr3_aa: CASSAGRPVATQYF

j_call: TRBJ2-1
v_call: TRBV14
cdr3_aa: CASSQVDYPYNEQFF

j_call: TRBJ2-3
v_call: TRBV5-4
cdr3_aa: CASSPGRDTDTQYF

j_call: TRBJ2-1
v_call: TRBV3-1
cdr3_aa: CASSQGRRSSYNEQFF

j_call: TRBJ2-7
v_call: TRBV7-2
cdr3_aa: CASSHRDRGRDEQYF

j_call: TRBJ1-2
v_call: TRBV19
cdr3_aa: CASSIFSDDTFYGYTF

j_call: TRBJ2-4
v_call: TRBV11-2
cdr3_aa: CASSPGPGENIQYF

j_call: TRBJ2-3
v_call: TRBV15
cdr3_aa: CATSRGLAGEWDTQYF

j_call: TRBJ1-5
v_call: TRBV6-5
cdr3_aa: CAAAGDRDQPQHF